This entry lists 28 T cell receptor beta chains sequenced from one sample in a study of tumor-infiltrating lymphocytes in primary liver carcinoma. DNA and RNA were both co-extracted from about 19-30 mg of bulk tissue that had not been sorted. With roughly 0.5 ug total RNA as template and a constant-region primer, TCR beta cDNA was made. Libraries of TCR beta came from three nested multiplex PCR rounds with slightly modified ARM-PCR. The study ran its first two PCR rounds for about 11 cycles each, using TRBV1-TRBV30 forward primers and a C-beta reverse primer. TCRdb re-analysed the multiplex PCR reads in MiXCR, keeping a single row per CDR3 protein. The profile shows under 90,000 distinct CDR3 sequences, approximately 70% of them singletons. Sample: liver tumor tissue from sampling region 1. Regarding subset: tumor region T1, superior pole. Every receptor here comes from a man aged 40-49 years with primary liver carcinoma and hepatitis B virus infection.

A remark on this clonotype: The CDR3 does not close with the conserved phenylalanine or tryptophan, likely indicating a read error. This sequence joins TRBV11-1 and TRBJ2-1; tentative D call: TRBD1 (5 bases). Per germline, CDR1 SGHAT and CDR2 FQDESV (reference sequence). The CDR3 is made up of 14 amino acids. V shed 4 bases and J shed 12 bases, with 19 bases lying between them. CDR3 nucleotides: TGTGCCAGCAGCTCTGGTGGGAACGTAAGGGGGCAGTTCTCC. Protein sequence: CASSSGGNVRGQFS.

Note on this clonotype: Relative to the germline gene, one junction end is altered; a read error may explain this. This rearrangement joins TRBV11-2 to TRBJ2-1; D not certain. The germline gives CDR1 SGHAT, CDR2 FQNNGV. CDR3 length: 12 amino acids. CDR3 DNA sequence: TGTACCAGTAGCCCGGAGTACAGTGAGCAGTTCTTC. Amino acid sequence: CTSSPEYSEQFF.

The chain recombines TRBV7-3 with TRBJ2-1; D is undetermined. This CDR3 spans 15 amino acids. Germline values: CDR1 SGHTA, CDR2 FQGTGA. V dropped 2 bases and J dropped 2 bases, with 10 bases sitting between them. DNA for the CDR3: TGTGCCAGCAGCTTATTAGCTTCGGCCTACAATGAGCAGTTCTTC. Amino acid sequence: CASSLLASAYNEQFF.

As to this clonotype: Sequence at one end of the junction differs from germline and may be a read error. This chain connects TRBV29-1 to TRBJ2-1; 7 positions match TRBD1. Germline V gene lookup returns CDR1 SQVTM and CDR2 ANQGSEA. CDR3 length: 14 amino acids. The CDR3 spells CSGLPGQLVDEQFF. The CDR3 nucleotides read TGCAGTGGATTGCCGGGACAGCTGGTGGATGAGCAATTCTTC.

A remark on this clonotype: This likely comes from a read error, as the CDR3 has no conserved phenylalanine or tryptophan at its end. V is TRBV11-2 and J is TRBJ2-1, with unresolved D. CDR3 length: 12 residues. CDR1 SGHAT and CDR2 FQNNGV come from the germline V gene. CDR3 nucleotides: TGTGGTATCAGCTTAGTCGGGAATGAGCAGTTCCTC. The encoded protein is CGISLVGNEQFL.

To note about this clonotype: The CDR3 carries no conserved terminal phenylalanine or tryptophan, so it likely arises from a read error. This chain links TRBV11-2 with TRBJ2-5; 10 positions match TRBD2. The CDR3 spans 13 residues. The germline V gene encodes CDR1 SGHAT and CDR2 FQNNGV. In nucleotides, the CDR3 is TGTACCAGCGGGGGGGGGGACCGAGAGACCCAGTACCTC. The encoded protein is CTSGGGDRETQYL.

As to this clonotype: At one of its ends the junction is not consistent with the germline gene, which may arise from a read error. J is TRBJ2-7 and V is TRBV28; 7 bases agree with TRBD2. Per the germline V gene, CDR1 is MDHEN and CDR2 is SYDVKM. The CDR3 is 12 residues long. The CDR3 DNA reads as TGTGTCAGCAGTCCGGGGGGTTACGAGCAGTACTTC. It is translated as CVSSPGGYEQYF. The full variable domain, completed using reference TRBV28 and TRBJ2-7, is DVKVTQSSRYLVKRTGEKVFLECVQDMDHENMFWYRQDPGLGLRLIYFSYDVKMKEKGDIPEGYSVSREKKERFSLILESASTNQTSMYLCVSSPGGYEQYFGPGTRLTVT.

The table lists this clonotype with a few counts. The chain combines TRBV2 with TRBJ2-3; possibly TRBD1 for D (6 bases). The CDR3 is made up of 15 amino acids. Germline V gene sequence: CDR1 SNHLY, CDR2 FYNNEI. V lost 5 bases and J 0 bases, leaving 12 bases between the germline ends. The CDR3 nucleotides read TGTGCCAGCAGTCAGGGGTTCCTCAGCACAGATACGCAGTATTTT. Translating it yields CASSQGFLSTDTQYF.

As concerns this clonotype: One end of the junction is discordant with germline, which a read error may explain. Here the CDR3 reads CASNPHQRESGEQFF. CDR3 sequence (DNA): TGTGCCAGCAATCCCCACCAGCGGGAGTCCGGGGAGCAGTTTTTT. The chain employs TRBV6-1 and TRBJ2-2; 8 bases map to TRBD2. The CDR3 runs to 15 residues. Germline V gene data show CDR1 as MNHNS and CDR2 as SASEGT.

A note on this clonotype: This may be a read error: a much more frequent sequence differs by one nucleotide. The chain links TRBV5-6 to TRBJ1-2; D not resolved. This CDR3 is built from 12 residues. Germline-derived CDR1 and CDR2 are SGHDT and YYEEEE. CDR3 protein: CTSSPGDYGYTF. DNA for the CDR3: TGTACCAGCAGCCCCGGGGACTATGGCTACACCTTC. Supplemented by reference TRBV5-6 and TRBJ1-2, the full variable domain reads DAGVTQSPTHLIKTRGQQVTLRCSPKSGHDTVSWYQQALGQGPQFIFQYYEEEERQRGNFPDRFSGHQFPNYSSELNVNALLLGDSALYLCTSSPGDYGYTFGSGTRLTVV.

To note about this clonotype: The conserved closing phenylalanine or tryptophan is absent in this CDR3, likely reflecting a read error. The chain employs TRBV6-6 and TRBJ1-5, with D hard to call. V lost 2 bases to trimming and J lost 0 bases, with 11 bases between them. The CDR3 sequence is 16 residues long. The germline gives CDR1 MNHNY, CDR2 SVGAGI (reference sequence). The CDR3, as DNA: TGTGCCAGCAGTTACCGAGTAGTGTATAGCAATCAGCCCCAGCATTAC. It translates to CASSYRVVYSNQPQHY.

The rearrangement links TRBV11-2 to TRBJ2-7; D is tentatively TRBD1 or TRBD2 (5 bases each). The CDR3 is made up of 15 amino acids. Trimming shortened V by 5 bases and J by 12 bases, and 26 bases separated the two germline ends. CDR1 is SGHAT, CDR2 FQNNGV, per germline. CDR3 coding DNA: TGTGCCAGCAGCCCTACAAGGGGCCGGAGGTACGGGCGGTACTTC. It codes for CASSPTRGRRYGRYF.

Of note for this clonotype: Without the conserved terminal phenylalanine or tryptophan, this CDR3 likely stems from a read error. No DNA is shown, since the ends of the CDR3 on it are uncertain; the CDR3 is the one TCRdb lists. The V gene is TRBV7-9, the J gene TRBJ2-7; the table gives TRBD1 as D, unverified against the DNA. Termini included, the CDR3 measures 14 amino acids. Germline CDR1 and CDR2: SEHNR and FQNEAQ (reference sequence). The CDR3 spells CASSSRDRGNEEYL.

Turning to this clonotype: One junction end does not reproduce the germline sequence, and a read error may be involved. The chain joins TRBV12-3 or TRBV12-4 to TRBJ2-7; D not certain. The CDR3 length is 11 residues. CDR3 nucleotides: TGTGCCAGCAGCAATAGCTACGGGCAGTACTTC. It is translated as CASSNSYGQYF.

V and J are TRBV11-2 and TRBJ2-3; no reliable D call. The CDR3 has 15 amino acids. Trimming pared 5 bases from V and 14 bases from J, leaving 26 bases between. From germline, CDR1 is SGHAT and CDR2 FQNNGV. CDR3 amino acids: CASSKVSSRTDTRYF. The DNA of the CDR3 is TGTGCCAGCAGCAAAGTTTCTTCCCGCACAGATACGAGGTATTTT.

Details on this clonotype: The germline gene is not matched at one end of the junction; a read error may be the cause. The CDR3 sequence: CSVVPLTSVTYNELFF. For the CDR3, the DNA is TGCAGCGTTGTACCCCTGACTAGCGTGACCTACAATGAGCTGTTCTTC. The chain combines TRBV29-1 with TRBJ2-1, with 8 bases matching TRBD2. The CDR3 sequence is 16 residues long. The germline V gene encodes CDR1 SQVTM and CDR2 ANQGSEA.

Comment on this clonotype: At one end the junction does not follow the germline gene, possibly because of a read error. This chain links TRBV11-2 with TRBJ2-5, with D perhaps matching TRBD2 (6 bases). Germline lookup yields CDR1 SGHAT and CDR2 FQNNGV. The length of the CDR3 is 15 residues. CDR3 DNA sequence: TGTGCTAGCAGCCCTCAACTAGCTCCTGAAGAGACCATGTACTTC. Its translation: CASSPQLAPEETMYF.

On this clonotype: Given the absence of the conserved phenylalanine or tryptophan at the CDR3 end, a read error is likely. This sequence joins TRBV11-2 and TRBJ2-5, with 7 bases fitting TRBD2. Germline V gene lookup returns CDR1 SGHAT and CDR2 FQNNGV. CDR3 length: 16 residues. CDR3: CASSLVPASGQETQYI. In nucleotides, the CDR3 is TGTGCCAGCAGCTTAGTCCCGGCTAGCGGACAAGAGACTCAGTACATC.

The chain couples TRBV10-3 to TRBJ2-7; TRBD2 is a possible D gene (5 bases). The V end lost 10 bases, the J end lost 7 bases, and 23 bases lay between the germline ends. Germline V CDR1 and CDR2: ENHRY, SYGVKD. The CDR3 extends over 14 amino acids. CDR3 sequence: CATLTNVGLEEQYF. The CDR3 nucleotides are TGTGCCACGCTGACTAACGTGGGCCTGGAGGAGCAGTACTTC.

Concerning this clonotype itself: A junction end diverges from the germline sequence, so it may reflect a read error. The chain links TRBV11-3 to TRBJ1-1; maybe TRBD1 (5 bases). This CDR3 region has 13 residues. Germline lookup yields CDR1 SGHNT and CDR2 YENEEA. CDR3 loop: CARSLTRGTEAFF. The CDR3 nucleotides are TGTGCCAGAAGCTTAACACGGGGGACTGAAGCTTTCTTT.

This clonotype turned up a few times. This sequence joins TRBV5-1 and TRBJ2-6, with D possibly called TRBD1 or TRBD2 (5 bases each). V dropped 0 bases and J dropped 2 bases, with 6 bases sitting between them. The length of the CDR3 is 15 residues. Germline-derived CDR1 and CDR2 are SGHRS and YFSETQ. CDR3: CASSLGGAGANVLTF. The CDR3 DNA is TGCGCCAGCAGCTTGGGAGGGGCTGGGGCCAACGTCCTGACTTTC.

On this clonotype: A much larger clone lies a single base off, so this may be a read error. The rearrangement uses TRBV11-2 and TRBJ2-7; TRBD2 matches 8 bases. The CDR3 has 16 amino acids. Looked up from germline, CDR1 is SGHAT and CDR2 is FQNNGV. The CDR3 DNA follows: TGTACCAGCGGGACTAGTGACTTCTCAGGGGCCTACGGGCAGTACTTC. Its protein is CTSGTSDFSGAYGQYF.

Points on this clonotype: One end of the junction does not line up with germline, which may come from a read error. DNA for the CDR3: TGTGTCAGCAGTTTCCTAGCAGGAAAAGATACGCAGTATTTT. As protein: CVSSFLAGKDTQYF. This chain joins TRBV6-6 and TRBJ2-3, with D tentatively TRBD2 (5 bases). Germline V CDR1 and CDR2: MNHNY, SVGAGI (reference sequence). The CDR3 is made up of 14 amino acids.

Details on this clonotype: At one end the junction does not follow the germline gene, possibly because of a read error. The rearrangement joins TRBV5-1 to TRBJ2-5; no clear D. CDR1 is SGHRS and CDR2 is YFSETQ in the germline V gene. This CDR3 spans 15 amino acids. This CDR3 is CASSEASESAATQYF. The CDR3 bases are TGTGCCAGCAGTGAGGCGAGCGAGTCCGCCGCAACCCAGTACTTC.

This clonotype was recorded many times. The rearrangement links TRBV6-5 to TRBJ1-2; TRBD1 is a possible D gene (5 bases). This CDR3 region has 13 residues. Germline CDR1 and CDR2: MNHEY and SVGAGI. Trimming cost V 4 bases and J 7 bases, with 13 bases left between them. CDR3 sequence (DNA): TGTGCCAGCAGTTCAGAATCAGGGACTGGCTACACCTTC. It specifies CASSSESGTGYTF.

The V gene is TRBV10-2, the J gene TRBJ2-2; TRBD2 is a possible D gene (5 bases). This CDR3 has 13 residues. Per the germline V gene, CDR1 is WSHSY and CDR2 is SAAADI. The CDR3 region has the DNA TGCTCTAGCAGTGAGTCCGCGCCCGGGGAGCTGTTTTTT. It specifies CSSSESAPGELFF.

The chain combines TRBV7-9 with TRBJ2-7; possible D gene TRBD1, 6 bases. There are 12 residues in the CDR3. The germline gives CDR1 SEHNR, CDR2 FQNEAQ (reference sequence). Trimming shortened V by 6 bases and J by 5 bases, and 11 bases separated the two germline ends. The CDR3 reads CASRGDNDEQYF. CDR3 bases: TGTGCCAGCAGGGGGGACAACGACGAGCAGTACTTC. The whole variable domain, remainder taken from reference TRBV7-9 and TRBJ2-7, is DTGVSQNPRHKITKRGQNVTFRCDPISEHNRLYWYRQTLGQGPEFLTYFQNEAQLEKSRLLSDRFSAERPKGSFSTLEIQRTEQGDSAMYLCASRGDNDEQYFGPGTRLTVT.

This chain uses TRBV29-1 with TRBJ1-5; D gene unclear. CDR3 length: 15 residues. Germline CDR1 is SQVTM and CDR2 is ANQGSEA. The CDR3 reads CSVATGDGNSQPQHF. For the CDR3, the DNA is TGCAGTGTCGCGACCGGGGATGGTAACAGTCAGCCCCAGCATTTT.